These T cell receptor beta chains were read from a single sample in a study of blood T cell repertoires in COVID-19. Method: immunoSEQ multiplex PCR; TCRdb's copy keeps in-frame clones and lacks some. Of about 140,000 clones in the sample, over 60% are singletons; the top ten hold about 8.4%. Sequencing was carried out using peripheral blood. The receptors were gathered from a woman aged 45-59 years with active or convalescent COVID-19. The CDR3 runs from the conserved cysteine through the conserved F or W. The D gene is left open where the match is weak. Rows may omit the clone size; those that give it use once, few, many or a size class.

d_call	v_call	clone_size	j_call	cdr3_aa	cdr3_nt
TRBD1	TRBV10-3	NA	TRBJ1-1	CAISLGQENTEAFF	TGTGCCATCAGCCTGGGACAGGAAAACACTGAAGCTTTCTTT
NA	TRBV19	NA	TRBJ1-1	CASSKRVTEAFF	TGTGCCAGTAGTAAGCGCGTAACTGAAGCTTTCTTT
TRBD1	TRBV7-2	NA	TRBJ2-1	CASSWGTGVNEQFF	TGTGCCAGCAGCTGGGGGACAGGGGTCAATGAGCAGTTCTTC
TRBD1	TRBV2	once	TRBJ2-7	CASGTGSYEQYF	TGTGCCAGCGGGACAGGATCCTACGAGCAGTACTTC
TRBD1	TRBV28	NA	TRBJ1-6	CASRPTGGRSSPLHF	TGTGCCAGCAGGCCCACAGGGGGGCGAAGTTCACCCCTCCACTTT
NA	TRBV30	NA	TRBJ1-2	CAYPGQIYGYTF	TGTGCCTATCCCGGACAGATCTATGGCTACACCTTC
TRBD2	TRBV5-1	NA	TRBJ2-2	CASSSGGPGQNTGELFF	TGCGCCAGCAGCTCGGGGGGTCCAGGCCAGAACACCGGGGAGCTGTTTTTT
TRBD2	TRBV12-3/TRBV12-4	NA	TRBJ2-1	CASSGGGGHEQFF	TGTGCCAGCTCGGGGGGGGGAGGCCATGAGCAGTTCTTC
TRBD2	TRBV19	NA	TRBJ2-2	CASRVAGVETGELFF	TGTGCCAGTAGGGTAGCGGGAGTTGAGACCGGGGAGCTGTTTTTT
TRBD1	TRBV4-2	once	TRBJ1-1	CASSQGQGSLGDTEAFF	TGTGCCAGCAGCCAAGGACAGGGGAGCTTGGGGGACACTGAAGCTTTCTTT
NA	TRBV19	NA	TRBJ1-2	CASRSRSNYGYTF	TGTGCCAGTAGATCTAGATCTAACTATGGCTACACCTTC
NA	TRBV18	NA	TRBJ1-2	CASSPGEDYGYTF	TGTGCCAGCTCCCCAGGGGAGGACTATGGCTACACCTTC
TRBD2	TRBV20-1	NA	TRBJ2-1	CSASLGGGGNEQFF	TGCAGTGCTAGTTTGGGCGGGGGGGGTAATGAGCAGTTCTTC
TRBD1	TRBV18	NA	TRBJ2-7	CASSQGQGNEQYF	TGTGCCAGCTCACAGGGACAGGGAAACGAGCAGTACTTC
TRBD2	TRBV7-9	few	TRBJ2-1	CASSWASGAYNEQFF	TGTGCCAGCAGCTGGGCTAGCGGGGCATACAATGAGCAGTTCTTC
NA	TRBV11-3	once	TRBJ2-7	CASSLGGGTYEQYF	TGTGCCAGCAGCTTAGGGGGCGGCACCTACGAGCAGTACTTC
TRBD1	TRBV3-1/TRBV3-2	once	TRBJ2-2	CASSQGLRQGKGELFF	TGTGCCAGCAGCCAAGGGCTTCGACAGGGTAAAGGGGAGCTGTTTTTT
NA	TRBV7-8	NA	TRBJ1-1	CASRSQGYTEAFF	TGTGCCAGCAGGTCCCAGGGTTATACTGAAGCTTTCTTT
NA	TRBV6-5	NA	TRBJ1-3	CASSPNGAGNTIYF	TGTGCCAGCAGTCCGAACGGGGCTGGAAACACCATATATTTT
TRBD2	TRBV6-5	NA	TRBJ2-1	CASSYVSGLETYEQFF	TGTGCCAGCAGTTACGTATCTGGACTAGAAACGTATGAGCAGTTCTTC